Following are 30 T cell receptor beta chains from one sample sequenced in a study of blood T cell repertoires in COVID-19. The method was immunoSEQ multiplex PCR; TCRdb's version includes in-frame clones alone and lacks a portion of them. The table has about 68,000 clones, 75% to 90% seen once. The sample taken for sequencing was peripheral blood. These receptors all stem from a man aged 30 to 39 with acute or convalescent COVID-19.

V usage is TRBV19 and J usage is TRBJ1-5; D might be TRBD1 (5 bases). CDR1 and CDR2 from the germline V gene are LNHDA and SQIVND (reference sequence). The CDR3 extends over 13 amino acids. The V end lost 7 bases, the J end lost 0 bases, and 7 bases lay between the germline ends. The chain's CDR3 is CASTGFSNQPQHF. The CDR3 DNA reads TGTGCCAGTACAGGGTTTAGCAATCAGCCCCAGCATTTT.

This chain links TRBV5-4 with TRBJ1-3, with D tentatively TRBD1 (6 bases). Trimming cost V 3 bases and J 7 bases, with 11 bases left between them. This CDR3 has 13 amino acids. Germline-derived CDR1 and CDR2 are SGHNT and YYREEE (reference sequence). The CDR3 DNA is TGTGCCAGCAGCTCGGGGGGGGCCAACACCATATATTTT. It encodes CASSSGGANTIYF.

The rearrangement uses TRBV11-2 and TRBJ2-3; 10 nucleotides line up with TRBD2. Looked up from germline, CDR1 is SGHAT and CDR2 is FQNNGV. The CDR3 spans 14 residues. Trimming removed 5 bases from V and 6 bases from J; junction bases left unmatched: 5. The CDR3 sequence is CASSTGTSADTQYF. For the CDR3, the DNA is TGTGCCAGCAGCACCGGGACTAGCGCCGATACGCAGTATTTT.

The J gene is TRBJ2-5, the V gene TRBV11-2, with a tentative D call TRBD2 (6 bases). This CDR3 has 13 residues. Per germline, CDR1 SGHAT and CDR2 FQNNGV. V lost 5 bases and J lost 6, with 13 bases in between. CDR3 in DNA: TGTGCCAGCAGCGTAAATGCGGGGAAGACCCAGTACTTC. Its protein is CASSVNAGKTQYF.

This sequence joins TRBV27 and TRBJ2-3, with D tentatively TRBD1 (5 bases). Between the trimmed V and J ends, which lost 4 bases and 14 bases, there was a span of 22 bases. This CDR3 spans 14 amino acids. The germline CDR1 and CDR2 sequences are MNHEY and SMNVEV (reference sequence). The chain's CDR3 is CASSSKTANTDSYF. CDR3 DNA: TGTGCCAGCAGTTCCAAGACAGCGAACACAGATTCGTATTTT.

V and J are TRBV14 and TRBJ1-2; 8 bases align to TRBD1. After removal of 4 bases from V and 4 bases from J, the junction contained 5 bases not matched to a gene. The CDR3 spans 14 residues. Germline V CDR1 and CDR2: SGHDN, FVKESK. The CDR3 protein is CASSRTGGPYGYTF. CDR3 sequence (DNA): TGTGCCAGCAGCCGAACAGGGGGTCCCTATGGCTACACCTTC. Based on the CDR3 plus reference TRBV14 and TRBJ1-2, the full variable domain is EAGVTQFPSHSVIEKGQTVTLRCDPISGHDNLYWYRRVMGKEIKFLLHFVKESKQDESGMPNNRFLAERTGGTYSTLKVQPAELEDSGVYFCASSRTGGPYGYTFGSGTRLTVV.

This sequence joins TRBV28 and TRBJ2-7, with 10 bases that match TRBD1. V was pared by 6 bases and J by 5 bases, with 4 bases of the junction left unmatched. Germline V gene lookup returns CDR1 MDHEN and CDR2 SYDVKM. CDR3 size: 13 residues. The CDR3 nucleotides are TGTGCCAGCAGGGACAGGGGGATCCACGAGCAGTACTTC. As protein: CASRDRGIHEQYF.

The chain recombines TRBV18 with TRBJ1-5, with 7 nucleotides matching TRBD1. The CDR3 has 13 amino acids. CDR1 is KGHSH and CDR2 is LQKENI in the germline V gene. J was trimmed by 7 bases and V by 4 bases; bases with no gene match: 4. CDR3 in amino acids: CASSQQGGQPQHF. CDR3 nucleotides: TGTGCCAGCTCACAGCAGGGGGGACAGCCCCAGCATTTT.

This chain joins TRBV6-5 and TRBJ2-3; D gene uncertain. V was shortened by 6 bases and J by 6 bases, with 7 bases between the two germline ends. Per germline, CDR1 MNHEY and CDR2 SVGAGI. The CDR3 spans 11 residues. The CDR3 region is CASSPRDTQYF. The CDR3 coding sequence is TGTGCCAGCAGCCCGAGGGATACGCAGTATTTT.

This chain connects TRBV7-9 to TRBJ2-7, with D possibly TRBD2 on 5 matching bases. This CDR3 has 14 residues. V gave up 1 base and J gave up 0 bases, with 7 bases separating them. Germline CDR1 SEHNR, CDR2 FQNEAQ (reference sequence). The CDR3 spells CASSLGGLSYEQYF. The DNA for the CDR3 is TGTGCCAGCAGCTTAGGTGGACTCTCCTACGAGCAGTACTTC.

The J gene is TRBJ2-7, the V gene TRBV18; tentatively, D is TRBD1 (6 bases). With 2 bases removed from V and 3 bases from J, the gap between germline ends came to 11 bases. The CDR3 spans 14 residues. The germline V gene has CDR1 KGHSH and CDR2 LQKENI. The CDR3 loop is CASSPVQGNYEQYF. As DNA, the CDR3 is TGTGCCAGCTCACCAGTACAGGGTAACTACGAGCAGTACTTC.

This chain links TRBV24-1 with TRBJ2-2; 8 nucleotides agree with TRBD1. The V and J ends lost 3 bases and 2 bases, in that order; junction bases with no gene match: 7. CDR3 length equals 17 residues. Per the germline V gene, CDR1 is KGHDR and CDR2 is SFDVKD. The CDR3 protein is CATSDGRTGTNTGELFF. For the CDR3, the DNA is TGTGCCACCAGTGATGGAAGGACAGGGACCAACACCGGGGAGCTGTTTTTT.

The rearrangement joins TRBV6-2 or TRBV6-3 to TRBJ2-7; D perhaps matches TRBD2 (6 bases). Trimming shortened V by 0 bases and J by 0 bases, and 18 bases separated the two germline ends. Germline V gene lookup returns CDR1 MNHEY and CDR2 SVGEGT. This CDR3 has 18 amino acids. CDR3 region: CASSYSGFGRRDSYEQYF. In DNA form, the CDR3 reads TGTGCCAGCAGTTACTCAGGGTTTGGGAGGCGGGACTCCTACGAGCAGTACTTC.

This chain connects TRBV7-2 to TRBJ2-2; 7 bases are shared with TRBD2. J gave up 0 bases and V 5 bases, and 6 bases lay outside the gene matches. This CDR3 is 16 amino acids long. Germline-derived CDR1 and CDR2 are SGHTA and FQGNSA. The CDR3 sequence is CASSALAESNTGELFF. The CDR3 bases are TGTGCCAGCAGCGCTCTAGCGGAATCGAACACCGGGGAGCTGTTTTTT.

The chain joins TRBV19 to TRBJ1-5, with 10 bases lining up with TRBD1. The CDR3 sequence is 15 residues long. In germline, CDR1 is LNHDA, CDR2 SQIVND (reference sequence). After removal of 3 bases from V and 5 bases from J, the junction contained 4 bases not matched to a gene. The CDR3 sequence is CASSIGDRGYQPQHF. As DNA, the CDR3 is TGTGCCAGTAGTATTGGGGACAGGGGTTATCAGCCCCAGCATTTT.

The rearrangement joins TRBV6-5 to TRBJ2-3; 8 bases fit TRBD2. Trimming took 6 bases from V and 2 from J; bases not matched to a gene: 4. The CDR3 runs 14 residues. Germline loops: CDR1 MNHEY, CDR2 SVGAGI. In DNA form, the CDR3 reads TGTGCCAGCAGGAGCGGGAGCGACACAGATACGCAGTATTTT. It specifies CASRSGSDTDTQYF.

The chain joins TRBV5-1 to TRBJ1-5; TRBD1 matches at 9 bases. The CDR3 has 15 residues. Germline V gives CDR1 SGHRS, CDR2 YFSETQ. V lost 0 bases and J lost 10; bases outside the gene matches: 8. The CDR3 bases are TGCGCCAGCAGCTTGGGGGGACAGGGCGTCGAACCCCAGCATTTT. Translated, it gives CASSLGGQGVEPQHF.

The chain combines TRBV7-3 with TRBJ1-1, with TRBD1 matching 8 bases. CDR1 SGHTA and CDR2 FQGTGA come from the germline V gene. V was pared by 5 bases and J by 7 bases, with 3 bases of the junction left unmatched. The CDR3 covers 12 residues. In DNA, the CDR3 is TGTGCCAGCAGCGAAGACAGGGGTGAAGCTTTCTTT. Its protein is CASSEDRGEAFF.

This clone is medium-sized in the sample. J is TRBJ2-2 and V is TRBV10-1; D call uncertain. V lost 6 bases and J 1 base, leaving 9 bases between the germline ends. This CDR3 comprises 14 residues. Germline V CDR1 and CDR2: WNHNN, SYGVQD (reference sequence). CDR3 coding DNA: TGCGCCAGCAGGAGGAATGGGAACACCGGGGAGCTGTTTTTT. Protein product: CASRRNGNTGELFF.

The count of this clone is one. This chain uses TRBV6-5 with TRBJ2-7; D is perhaps TRBD1 (5 bases). The germline gives CDR1 MNHEY, CDR2 SVGAGI. With 8 bases removed from V and 0 bases from J, the gap between germline ends came to 17 bases. This CDR3 region has 15 residues. The CDR3 loop reads CASGLGRASSYEQYF. CDR3 sequence (DNA): TGTGCCAGCGGGTTGGGCAGGGCCAGCTCCTACGAGCAGTACTTC.

This chain links TRBV19 with TRBJ2-1; 8 nucleotides match TRBD2. CDR3 length equals 13 residues. In germline, CDR1 is LNHDA, CDR2 SQIVND (reference sequence). After removal of 5 bases from V and 11 bases from J, the junction contained 8 bases not matched to a gene. The CDR3 nucleotides read TGTGCCAGTAGTCCGGCGGGAGGTGGAAAGCAGTTCTTC. Protein product: CASSPAGGGKQFF.

V and J are TRBV6-5 and TRBJ2-1, with 11 bases identical to TRBD2. The CDR3 runs 14 residues. Germline V gives CDR1 MNHEY, CDR2 SVGAGI. Trimming took 7 bases from V and 5 from J; bases not matched to a gene: 4. DNA for the CDR3: TGTGCCAGCATCCTAGCGGGAGGTAACAATGAGCAGTTCTTC. This encodes CASILAGGNNEQFF.

This clone was observed a handful of times. The chain carries TRBV14 and TRBJ2-2; D perhaps matches TRBD1 (5 bases). V lost 0 bases and J lost 6, with 11 bases in between. The germline gives CDR1 SGHDN, CDR2 FVKESK. The CDR3 is 15 residues long. The CDR3 spells CASSQDLPGSGELFF. CDR3 nucleotides: TGTGCCAGCAGCCAAGATCTACCAGGGTCCGGGGAGCTGTTTTTT.

The chain uses TRBV3-1 (or the pseudogene TRBV3-2) and TRBJ2-2; D is unclear. Germline V gene data show CDR1 as LGHDT and CDR2 as YNNKEL (reference sequence). V was clipped by 0 bases and J by 0 bases, with 14 bases between them. The CDR3 is made up of 18 amino acids. CDR3 sequence reads: CASSQESQVLPNTGELFF. CDR3 coding DNA: TGTGCCAGCAGCCAAGAGAGTCAGGTTCTTCCGAACACCGGGGAGCTGTTTTTT.

The chain carries TRBV3-1 (or the pseudogene TRBV3-2) and TRBJ2-3; 10 positions agree with TRBD2. The germline V gene has CDR1 LGHDT and CDR2 YNNKEL (reference sequence). After removal of 4 bases from V and 2 bases from J, the junction contained 6 bases not matched to a gene. The CDR3 spans 16 residues. CDR3 in DNA: TGTGCCAGCAGCCGAGCGGGAGGGCCTCTCACAGATACGCAGTATTTT. Translation gives CASSRAGGPLTDTQYF.

The chain uses TRBV6-2 or TRBV6-3 and TRBJ2-7, with 9 bases lining up with TRBD2. V was clipped by 2 bases and J by 6 bases; unmatched bases: 5. Germline V gene lookup returns CDR1 MNHEY and CDR2 SVGEGT. The CDR3 loop spans 14 amino acids. This chain's CDR3 is CASSYVIAGVEQYF. In DNA, the CDR3 is TGTGCCAGCAGTTACGTGATAGCGGGAGTCGAGCAGTACTTC.

J is TRBJ2-2 and V is TRBV19, with a tentative D call TRBD2 (6 bases). Trimming removed 6 bases from V and 6 bases from J, with 20 bases in between. This CDR3 has 16 amino acids. CDR1 LNHDA and CDR2 SQIVND come from the germline V gene (reference sequence). The CDR3 here is CASSPWRLGRAGELFF. As DNA, the CDR3 is TGTGCCAGTAGCCCTTGGAGACTAGGGCGGGCCGGGGAGCTGTTTTTT.

The V call is TRBV28, the J call TRBJ2-1, with 7 bases fitting TRBD2. V lost 5 bases, J lost 7 bases, and 11 bases stayed unmatched. This CDR3 region has 15 residues. The V gene's germline CDR1 is MDHEN and CDR2 SYDVKM. DNA of the CDR3: TGTGCCAGCAGTCCCCTCTTTGCGGGGGAGAATGAGCAGTTCTTC. Translated: CASSPLFAGENEQFF.

This clone appeared once. The chain links TRBV7-9 to TRBJ2-1; 13 bases are a match to TRBD2. The CDR3 spans 16 residues. Per the germline V gene, CDR1 is SEHNR and CDR2 is FQNEAQ (reference sequence). The junction had 4 bases not matched to a gene; V was cut back by 5 bases and J by 3 bases. The CDR3 region has the DNA TGTGCCAGCAGCCGGACTAGCGGGAGTGTCTACAATGAGCAGTTCTTC. Amino acid sequence: CASSRTSGSVYNEQFF. The variable domain in full, with the rest retrieved from reference TRBV7-9 and TRBJ2-1, is DTGVSQNPRHKITKRGQNVTFRCDPISEHNRLYWYRQTLGQGPEFLTYFQNEAQLEKSRLLSDRFSAERPKGSFSTLEIQRTEQGDSAMYLCASSRTSGSVYNEQFFGPGTRLTVL.

This chain joins TRBV20-1 and TRBJ1-4; D not certain. The CDR3 is 11 residues long. CDR1 is DFQATT, CDR2 SNEGSKA, per germline (reference sequence). V dropped 3 bases and J dropped 8 bases, with 7 bases sitting between them. The CDR3, as DNA: TGCAGTGCTAGCTGGAGGGAAAAACTGTTTTTT. It translates to CSASWREKLFF.